This section outlines one TCR beta chain sequence together with its context. Antigen: not known. Trimming removed 3 bases from V and 6 bases from J, with 17 bases in between. Germline-derived CDR1 and CDR2 are SGHVS and FNYEAQ. CDR3 length equals 15 residues. Researchers reported that TCR beta cDNA libraries carried unique molecular identifiers. TCRdb passed the PCR reads through MiXCR, listing each CDR3 protein once. The sample yields about 560,000 distinct CDR3 sequences, around 47% seen once. The data were obtained in a study of post-analysis software for immune sequencing data. Study conclusions and caveats: Higher frequency in patients than in controls was seen for roughly five TRBV segments, with TRBV5-6, TRBV5-1 and TRBV20-1 among them.

This receptor was obtained from a girl aged 10 to 17 with multiple sclerosis. The chain combines TRBV7-6 with TRBJ1-2; the D gene is possibly TRBD1 (6 bases). Source material: blood. The CDR3 DNA sequence: TGTGCCAGCAGCTTGGGGCCCAACAGGGCGGATGGCTACACCTTC. The encoded protein is CASSLGPNRADGYTF.